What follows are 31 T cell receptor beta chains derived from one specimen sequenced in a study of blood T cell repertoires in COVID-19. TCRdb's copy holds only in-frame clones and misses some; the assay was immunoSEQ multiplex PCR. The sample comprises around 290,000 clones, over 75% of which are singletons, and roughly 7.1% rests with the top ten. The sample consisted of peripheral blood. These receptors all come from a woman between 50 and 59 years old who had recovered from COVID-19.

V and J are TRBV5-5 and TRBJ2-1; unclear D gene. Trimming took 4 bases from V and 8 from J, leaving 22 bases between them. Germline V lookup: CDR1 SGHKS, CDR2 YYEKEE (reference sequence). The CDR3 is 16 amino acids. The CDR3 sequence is CASSPLDRGGLDEQFF. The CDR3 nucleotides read TGTGCCAGCAGCCCCCTCGACCGCGGCGGTTTGGATGAGCAGTTCTTC.

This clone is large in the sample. DNA of the CDR3: TGTGCCAGTAGGCCCGGGACAGGGGTGGATGAAGCTTTCTTT. Protein product: CASRPGTGVDEAFF. This chain connects TRBV19 to TRBJ1-1; 10 bases align to TRBD1. Germline V CDR1 and CDR2: LNHDA, SQIVND (reference sequence). The CDR3 has 14 amino acids. Unmatched junction bases numbered 8, after V lost 6 bases and J lost 7 bases.

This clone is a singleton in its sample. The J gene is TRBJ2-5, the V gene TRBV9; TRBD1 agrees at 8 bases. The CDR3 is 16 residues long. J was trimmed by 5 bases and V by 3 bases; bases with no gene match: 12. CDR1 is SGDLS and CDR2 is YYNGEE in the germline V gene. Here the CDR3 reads CASSAATGAPPETQYF. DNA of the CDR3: TGTGCCAGCAGCGCCGCGACAGGGGCCCCCCCCGAGACCCAGTACTTC.

DNA for the CDR3: TGTGCCAGTAGTATAGATCTATTAGGTAGGGAGGGCACCGGGGAGCTGTTTTTT. Protein product: CASSIDLLGREGTGELFF. The chain recombines TRBV19 with TRBJ2-2, with 7 nucleotides matching TRBD2. J was trimmed by 4 bases and V by 0 bases; bases with no gene match: 11. The CDR3 sequence is 18 residues long. CDR1 LNHDA and CDR2 SQIVND come from the germline V gene (reference sequence). Based on the CDR3 plus reference TRBV19 and TRBJ2-2, the full variable domain is DGGITQSPKYLFRKEGQNVTLSCEQNLNHDAMYWYRQDPGQGLRLIYYSQIVNDFQKGDIAEGYSVSREKKESFPLTVTSAQKNPTAFYLCASSIDLLGREGTGELFFGEGSRLTVL.

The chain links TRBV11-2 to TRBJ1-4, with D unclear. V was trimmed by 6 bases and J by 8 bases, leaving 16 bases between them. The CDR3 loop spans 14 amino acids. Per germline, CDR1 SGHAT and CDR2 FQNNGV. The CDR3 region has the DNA TGTGCCAGCAGTCCTACGGGATTCCCCGAAAAACTGTTTTTT. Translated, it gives CASSPTGFPEKLFF.

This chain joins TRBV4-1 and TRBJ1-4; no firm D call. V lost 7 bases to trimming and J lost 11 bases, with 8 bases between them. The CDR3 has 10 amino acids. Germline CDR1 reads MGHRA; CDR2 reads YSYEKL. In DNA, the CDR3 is TGCGCCAGCAATACGGAGAAACTGTTTTTT. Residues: CASNTEKLFF.

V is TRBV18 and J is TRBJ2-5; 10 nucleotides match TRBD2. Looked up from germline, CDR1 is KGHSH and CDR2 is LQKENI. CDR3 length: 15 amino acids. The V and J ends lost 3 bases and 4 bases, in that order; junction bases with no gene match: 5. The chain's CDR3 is CASSPDLAGVETQYF. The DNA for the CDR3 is TGTGCCAGCTCACCCGACCTAGCGGGAGTAGAGACCCAGTACTTC.

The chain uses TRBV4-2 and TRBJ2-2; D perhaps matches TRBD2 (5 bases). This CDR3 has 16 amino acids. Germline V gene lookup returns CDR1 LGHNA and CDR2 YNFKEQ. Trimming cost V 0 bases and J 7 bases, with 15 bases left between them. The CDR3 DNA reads TGTGCCAGCAGCCAAGAACCCCTAGCCGAGCACGGGGAGCTGTTTTTT. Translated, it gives CASSQEPLAEHGELFF.

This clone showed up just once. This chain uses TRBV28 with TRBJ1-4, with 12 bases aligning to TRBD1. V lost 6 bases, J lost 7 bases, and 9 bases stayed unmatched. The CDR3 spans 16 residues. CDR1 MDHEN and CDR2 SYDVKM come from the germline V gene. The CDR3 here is CASSSPGQGAGEKLFF. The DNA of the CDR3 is TGTGCCAGCAGCTCACCGGGACAGGGGGCGGGTGAAAAACTGTTTTTT.

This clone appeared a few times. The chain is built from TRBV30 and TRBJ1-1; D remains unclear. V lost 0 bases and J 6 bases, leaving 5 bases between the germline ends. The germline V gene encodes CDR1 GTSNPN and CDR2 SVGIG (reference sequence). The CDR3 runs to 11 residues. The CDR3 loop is CAWSVGSEAFF. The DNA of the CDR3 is TGTGCCTGGAGTGTCGGGTCTGAAGCTTTCTTT.

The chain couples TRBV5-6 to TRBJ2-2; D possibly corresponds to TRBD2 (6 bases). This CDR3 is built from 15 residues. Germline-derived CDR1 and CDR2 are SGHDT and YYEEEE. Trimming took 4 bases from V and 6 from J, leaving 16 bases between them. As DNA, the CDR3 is TGTGCCAGCAGCCCCGGGGGACGGGGAGCCGGGGAGCTGTTTTTT. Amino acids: CASSPGGRGAGELFF. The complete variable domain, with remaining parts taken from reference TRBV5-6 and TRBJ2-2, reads DAGVTQSPTHLIKTRGQQVTLRCSPKSGHDTVSWYQQALGQGPQFIFQYYEEEERQRGNFPDRFSGHQFPNYSSELNVNALLLGDSALYLCASSPGGRGAGELFFGEGSRLTVL.

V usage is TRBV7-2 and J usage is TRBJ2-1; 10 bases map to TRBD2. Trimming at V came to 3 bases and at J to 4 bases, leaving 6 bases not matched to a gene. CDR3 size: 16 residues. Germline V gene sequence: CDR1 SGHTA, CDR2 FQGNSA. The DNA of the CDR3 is TGTGCCAGCAGCTTCGTCATAGCGGGGGGTTACAATGAGCAGTTCTTC. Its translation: CASSFVIAGGYNEQFF.

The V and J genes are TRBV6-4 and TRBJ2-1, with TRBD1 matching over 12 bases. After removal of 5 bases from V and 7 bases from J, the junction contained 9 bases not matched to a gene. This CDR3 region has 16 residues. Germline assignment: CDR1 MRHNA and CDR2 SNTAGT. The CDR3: CASSPEGQGARNEQFF. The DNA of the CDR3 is TGTGCCAGCAGTCCTGAGGGACAGGGGGCAAGAAATGAGCAGTTCTTC.

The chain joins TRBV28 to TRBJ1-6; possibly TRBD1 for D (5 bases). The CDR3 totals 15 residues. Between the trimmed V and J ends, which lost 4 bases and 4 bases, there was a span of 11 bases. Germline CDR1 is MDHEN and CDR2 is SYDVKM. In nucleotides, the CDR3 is TGTGCCAGCAGTTGGGGCTGGCGATATAATTCACCCCTCCACTTT. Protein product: CASSWGWRYNSPLHF.

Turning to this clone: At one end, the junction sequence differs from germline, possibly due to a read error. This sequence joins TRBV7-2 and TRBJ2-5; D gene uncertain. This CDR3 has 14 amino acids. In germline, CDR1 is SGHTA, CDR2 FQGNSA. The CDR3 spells CASSSDINQEAQYF. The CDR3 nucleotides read TGTGCCAGCAGCTCCGATATTAACCAAGAGGCCCAGTACTTC.

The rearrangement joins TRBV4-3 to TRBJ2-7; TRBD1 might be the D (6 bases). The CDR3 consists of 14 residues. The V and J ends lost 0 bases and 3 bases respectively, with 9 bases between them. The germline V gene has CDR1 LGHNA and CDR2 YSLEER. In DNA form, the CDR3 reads TGCGCCAGCAGCCAAGAAGAAGGGGGCTACGAGCAGTACTTC. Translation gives CASSQEEGGYEQYF.

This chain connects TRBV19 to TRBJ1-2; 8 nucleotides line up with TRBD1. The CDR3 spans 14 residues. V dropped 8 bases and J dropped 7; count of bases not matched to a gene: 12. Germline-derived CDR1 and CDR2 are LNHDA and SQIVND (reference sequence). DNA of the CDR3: TGTGCCAGTGGTTATAAAGGACAGGGCTTTGGCTACACCTTC. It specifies CASGYKGQGFGYTF.

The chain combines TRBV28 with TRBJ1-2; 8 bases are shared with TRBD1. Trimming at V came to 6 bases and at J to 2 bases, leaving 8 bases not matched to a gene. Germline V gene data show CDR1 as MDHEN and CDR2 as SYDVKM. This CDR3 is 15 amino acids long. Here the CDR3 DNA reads TGTGCCAGCAGCGTCCGGGACAGGATGAACTATGGCTACACCTTC. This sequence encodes CASSVRDRMNYGYTF.

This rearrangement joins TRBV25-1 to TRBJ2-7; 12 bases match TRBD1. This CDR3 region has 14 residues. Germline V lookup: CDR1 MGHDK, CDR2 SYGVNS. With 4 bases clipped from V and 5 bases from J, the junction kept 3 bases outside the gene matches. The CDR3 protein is CASSAGTGGHEQYF. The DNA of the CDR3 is TGTGCCAGCAGTGCCGGGACAGGGGGCCACGAGCAGTACTTC.

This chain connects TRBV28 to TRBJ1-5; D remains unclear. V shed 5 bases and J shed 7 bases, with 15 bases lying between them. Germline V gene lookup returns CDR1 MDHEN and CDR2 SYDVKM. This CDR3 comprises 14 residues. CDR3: CASSPTHFQQPQHF. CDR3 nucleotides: TGTGCCAGCAGTCCAACCCACTTTCAACAGCCCCAGCATTTT.

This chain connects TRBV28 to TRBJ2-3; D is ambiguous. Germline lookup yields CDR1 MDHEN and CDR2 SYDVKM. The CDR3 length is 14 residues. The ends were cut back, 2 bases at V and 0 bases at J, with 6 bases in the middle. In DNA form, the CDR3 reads TGTGCCAGCAGTTTACCTTCCAGCACAGATACGCAGTATTTT. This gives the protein CASSLPSSTDTQYF.

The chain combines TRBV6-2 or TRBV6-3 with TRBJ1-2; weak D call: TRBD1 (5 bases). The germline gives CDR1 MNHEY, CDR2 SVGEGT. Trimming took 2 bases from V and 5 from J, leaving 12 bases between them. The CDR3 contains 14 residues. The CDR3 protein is CASSYDSTDYGYTF. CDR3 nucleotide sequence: TGTGCCAGCAGTTACGACTCGACAGATTATGGCTACACCTTC.

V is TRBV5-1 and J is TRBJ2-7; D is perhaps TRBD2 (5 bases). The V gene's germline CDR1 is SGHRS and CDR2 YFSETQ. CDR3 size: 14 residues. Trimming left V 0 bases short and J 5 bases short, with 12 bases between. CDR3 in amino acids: CASSLARLADEQYF. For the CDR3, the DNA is TGCGCCAGCAGCTTGGCAAGGCTAGCTGACGAGCAGTACTTC.

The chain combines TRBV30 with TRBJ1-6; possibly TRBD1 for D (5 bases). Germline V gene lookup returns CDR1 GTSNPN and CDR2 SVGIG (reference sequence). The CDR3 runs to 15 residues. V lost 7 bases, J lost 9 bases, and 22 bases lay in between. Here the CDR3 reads CALKGELRNTSPLHF. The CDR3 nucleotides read TGTGCCTTAAAAGGGGAACTCCGTAACACTTCACCCCTCCACTTT. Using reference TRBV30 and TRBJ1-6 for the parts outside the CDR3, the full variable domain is SQTIHQWPATLVQPVGSPLSLECTVEGTSNPNLYWYRQAAGRGLQLLFYSVGIGQISSEVPQNLSASRPQDRQFILSSKKLLLSDSGFYLCALKGELRNTSPLHFGNGTRLTVT.

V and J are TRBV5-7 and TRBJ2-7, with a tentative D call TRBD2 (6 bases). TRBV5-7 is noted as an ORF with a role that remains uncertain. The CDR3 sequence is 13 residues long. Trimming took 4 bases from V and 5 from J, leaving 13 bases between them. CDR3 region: CASSREWSDEQYF. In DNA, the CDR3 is TGTGCCAGCAGCCGGGAGTGGAGCGACGAGCAGTACTTC.

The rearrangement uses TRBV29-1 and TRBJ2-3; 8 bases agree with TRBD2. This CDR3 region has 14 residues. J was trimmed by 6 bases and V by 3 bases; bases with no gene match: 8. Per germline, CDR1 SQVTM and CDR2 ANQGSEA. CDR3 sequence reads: CSVEVGGGTDTQYF. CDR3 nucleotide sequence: TGCAGCGTTGAGGTGGGCGGGGGGACTGATACGCAGTATTTT.

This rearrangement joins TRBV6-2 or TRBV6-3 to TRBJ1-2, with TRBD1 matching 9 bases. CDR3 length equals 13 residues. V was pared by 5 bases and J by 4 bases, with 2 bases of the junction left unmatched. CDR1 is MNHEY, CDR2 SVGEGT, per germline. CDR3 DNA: TGTGCCAGCAGTCAGACAGGGGGCTATGGCTACACCTTC. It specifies CASSQTGGYGYTF.

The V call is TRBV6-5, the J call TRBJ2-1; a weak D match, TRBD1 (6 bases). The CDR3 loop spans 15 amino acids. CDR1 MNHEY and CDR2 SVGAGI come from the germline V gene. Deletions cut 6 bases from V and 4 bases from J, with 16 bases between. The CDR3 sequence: CASSPQGPPYNEQFF. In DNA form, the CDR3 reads TGTGCCAGCAGCCCCCAGGGGCCGCCGTACAATGAGCAGTTCTTC.

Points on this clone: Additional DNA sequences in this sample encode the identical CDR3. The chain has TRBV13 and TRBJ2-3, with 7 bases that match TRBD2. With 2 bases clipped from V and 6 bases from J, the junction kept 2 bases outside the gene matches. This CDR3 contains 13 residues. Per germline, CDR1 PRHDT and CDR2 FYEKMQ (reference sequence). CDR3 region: CASSLRGSDTQYF. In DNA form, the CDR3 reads TGTGCCAGCAGCTTACGCGGGAGCGATACGCAGTATTTT. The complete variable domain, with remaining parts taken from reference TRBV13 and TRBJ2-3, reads AAGVIQSPRHLIKEKRETATLKCYPIPRHDTVYWYQQGPGQDPQFLISFYEKMQSDKGSIPDRFSAQQFSDYHSELNMSSLELGDSALYFCASSLRGSDTQYFGPGTRLTVL.

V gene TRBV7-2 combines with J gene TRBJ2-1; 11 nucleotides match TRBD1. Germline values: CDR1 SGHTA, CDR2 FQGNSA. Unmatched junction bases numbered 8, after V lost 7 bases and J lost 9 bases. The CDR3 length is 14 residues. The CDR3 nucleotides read TGTGCCAGCATGGCGGACAGGGGGCTAGGTGAGCAGTTCTTC. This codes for CASMADRGLGEQFF.

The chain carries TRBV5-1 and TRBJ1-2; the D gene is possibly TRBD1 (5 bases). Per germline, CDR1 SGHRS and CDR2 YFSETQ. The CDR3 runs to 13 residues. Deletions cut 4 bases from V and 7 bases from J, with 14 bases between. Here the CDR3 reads CASSPGGGSGYTF. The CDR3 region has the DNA TGCGCCAGCAGCCCCGGGGGGGGGAGTGGCTACACCTTC. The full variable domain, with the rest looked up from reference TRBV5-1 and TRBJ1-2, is KAGVTQTPRYLIKTRGQQVTLSCSPISGHRSVSWYQQTPGQGLQFLFEYFSETQRNKGNFPGRFSGRQFSNSRSEMNVSTLELGDSALYLCASSPGGGSGYTFGSGTRLTVV.